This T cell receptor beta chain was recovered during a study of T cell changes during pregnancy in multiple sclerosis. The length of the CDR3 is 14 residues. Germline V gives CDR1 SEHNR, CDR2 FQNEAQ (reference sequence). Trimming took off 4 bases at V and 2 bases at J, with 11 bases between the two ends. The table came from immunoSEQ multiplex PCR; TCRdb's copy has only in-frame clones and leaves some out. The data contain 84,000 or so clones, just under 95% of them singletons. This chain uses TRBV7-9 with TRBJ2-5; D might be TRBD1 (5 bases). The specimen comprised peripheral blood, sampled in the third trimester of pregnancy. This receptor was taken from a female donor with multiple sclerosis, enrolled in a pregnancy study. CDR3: CASSSLDTQETQYF. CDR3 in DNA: TGTGCCAGCAGCTCCTTGGACACTCAAGAGACCCAGTACTTC.